This T cell receptor beta chain was obtained from a study of blood T cell repertoires in COVID-19. Cohort assignment relied on participant-reported clinical history. Sequenced by immunoSEQ multiplex PCR; TCRdb stores in-frame clones only, minus some. Here the sample spans a few hundred thousand clones, approximately 88% being singletons. This receptor was obtained from a woman aged 25-40 years who had recovered from COVID-19. The sample was PBMCs or T cells enriched from blood (not recorded which).

This chain's CDR3 is CASSTEGAWDGYTF. The DNA for the CDR3 is TGTGCCAGCAGTACAGAGGGGGCGTGGGATGGCTACACCTTC. The V gene is TRBV9, the J gene TRBJ1-2; 7 nucleotides line up with TRBD1. CDR3 length equals 14 residues. V was clipped by 5 bases and J by 6 bases; unmatched bases: 10. Looked up from germline, CDR1 is SGDLS and CDR2 is YYNGEE.